This T cell receptor (beta chain) derives from a study of cytomegalovirus exposure and HLA in healthy donors (dated by TCRdb to between 2016 and 2019). Turning to the overall study: An earlier analysis of roughly 630 of the donors reported about 250 Gb of sequence data and approximately 110 million unique TCR beta sequences from about 180 million T cells. The later analysis used no new phenotypic data to find candidate immune exposures, relying instead on TCR beta sequences and their occurrence across donors. To decide whether each TCR beta V gene segment behaved as functional or pseudogenic, an earlier analysis of some 540 of the donors relied on high-throughput TCR beta sequencing. A separate validation cohort of over 95 different subjects was used in addition to the roughly 670-subject first cohort. Because of strong linkage in the cohort, a handful of DR-DQ haplotypes were treated as single units for association and clustering. Donor age, sex, ethnicity and CMV serostatus were collected together with the repertoire data. Using immunosequencing, the study profiled T cell repertoires from 550 to 750 subjects and related those repertoires to cytomegalovirus serostatus. A later genetic analysis used genome-wide SNP genotypes for about 65% of the roughly 670 donors, treating that subset as a discovery cohort. The number of donors typed differed by locus, with about 620-630 for A, B, C, DRB1 and DQB1, 522 for DQA1, approximately 580 for DPA1, and some 440 for DPB1. Around 330 gigabases of sequencing data and around 85 million unique TCR sequences made up an early release that covered about 640 HLA-typed donors. The study aimed to test whether cataloging public T cell receptors could reveal signatures of past pathogen exposure. To predict cytomegalovirus infection status, the study brought together high-throughput TCR immunosequencing, statistical association of individual TCRs with disease status, and machine learning. In a later analysis, previously published TCR beta repertoires from 500 to 750 donors were re-analyzed and high-resolution HLA genotyping was added so that TCR occurrence patterns could be studied. All discovery cohort repertoires had been generated using a single sequencing platform. Across 398 genotyped donors of the cohort, an average of approximately 240,000 unique TCR beta nucleotide sequences per donor were sequenced, and roughly 20% of those sequences were non-productive. The genetic ancestry cluster associated with self-reported Caucasian donors included over 65% of the 398 genotyped donors. HLA typing covered class I and class II loci at four-digit resolution.

Relative to germline, V is 1 base shorter and J is 4 bases shorter, with 7 bases between their ends. From cysteine to phenylalanine, the CDR3 is 13 amino acids long. Only the CDR3 region is kept as DNA, spanning 39 bases read in frame from base 1. The germline V gene specifies MGHDK as CDR1 and SYGVNS as CDR2. Libraries came from the immunoSEQ multiplex PCR assay. A mixture of 60 forward primers for TCR Vbeta segments and 13 reverse primers for TCR Jbeta segments was used in the multiplex PCR. The CDR3 region of rearranged TCR beta genes was amplified from genomic DNA by a multiplex PCR assay. On the Illumina HiSeq System, the amplified TCR beta libraries were sequenced as 87-base-pair reads. Turning to the authors' computational methods: Across the 500 to 750 repertoires, a later analysis counted about 81 million unique TCR beta chains, around 10 million of which were shared by at least two donors. Raw reads were error-corrected and collapsed into unique sequences by a nearest-neighbor algorithm in which closely related sequences were merged to remove PCR and sequencing errors. Alignment of CDR3 sequences to IMGT reference sequences was used to assign V, D and J gene segments. Each retained sequence needed at least a six-nucleotide match to both a V gene segment and a J gene segment. A rearrangement was called productive if the CDR3 had no stop codons and remained in frame with V and J, and every other rearrangement was called non-productive. CDR3 was defined by IMGT convention, running from the second conserved V-encoded cysteine to the conserved J-encoded phenylalanine. Sequences without an unambiguous match to a single V gene segment were excluded from the earlier analysis of about 640 of the donors. In an earlier analysis of some 590 of the donors, a V segment was called functional when productive rearrangements were above 56.7%, and segregating when the standard deviation between donors exceeded 5%. A statistical classification framework was built for diagnosing cytomegalovirus status from the catalog of TCR beta chain sequences. A later analysis assigned V and J genes by comparing TCR nucleotide sequences with IMGT/GENE-DB human TR gene sequences. Using the TCRdist pipeline, a later analysis assigned CDR3 sequences along with most-parsimonious VDJ recombination scenarios. In a later analysis, every TCR beta chain was defined by the combination of its CDR3 amino acid sequence and its V-gene family, and reads without a unique V-gene family were dropped. A later analysis removed 450 to 600 highly shared, low-generation-probability nucleotide sequences to deal with suspected cross-contamination and a sequencing artifact. In a later analysis, a clonal expansion index was calculated for each public chain from normalized within-repertoire ranks of inferred template counts. Generation probabilities in a later analysis came from a VDJ recombination model fitted to out-of-frame rearrangements, and those results were checked against IGoR. In a later analysis, hypergeometric tests were used to score TCR-TCR, TCR-HLA and TCR-CMV co-occurrence, with a repertoire-size bias correction applied to TCR pairs. To estimate false discovery rates, a later analysis permuted the HLA or CMV assignments 20 times. A later analysis grouped co-occurring TCRs with DBSCAN, adding TCRdist sequence similarity when clustering within HLA-allele-positive subsets. Repertoires with fewer than 30,000 or more than 120,000 public chains were left out of co-occurrence clustering, as were a handful of repertoires with anomalous nucleotide sharing. TCRdb took over this immuneACCESS table, retaining in-frame rearrangements with V and J assigned. Such tables are incomplete; in checked studies, under half of the missing clones stem from an unresolved V gene, and the remainder is unexplained. The V and J calls and the clone size are those of that table, but D and trimming were determined from the DNA. Present in this sample are fewer than 90,000 clones, 60% to 80% of which were seen just once. The ten largest make up roughly 5.5% of the sample.

Remarks on this clone: The target of this receptor is not known. There are no base qualities to consult, and no much larger clone falls within one base.

Results the study describes overall, beyond this receptor: CMV serostatus was the only immune exposure information available for the cohort. At a false discovery rate of 0.05, a later analysis linked 15,000 to 20,000 TCR beta sequences to specific HLA alleles. Some IMGT-functional V segments, including TRBV6-2 and TRBV6-3, could not be distinguished by the 87-base-pair reads and were therefore excluded. The classifier was reported to diagnose cytomegalovirus status with high specificity and sensitivity in both the original cohort and the validation cohort. HLA typing was unavailable for some donors at each locus, so association tests used only the typed subset. Most TCR sequences were seen in very few donors, while some public TCRs were found in many individuals. Sequencing depth was assumed to be roughly uniform across donors in the presence/absence analyses, though that assumption may not hold. According to a later analysis, TCR association rates differed among HLA loci, with DRB1 alleles showing the most associated TCRs and HLA-C alleles showing the fewest. Broadly in line with IMGT annotations, most TCR beta V segments showed up in productive rearrangements about 87% or about 30% of the time in an earlier analysis of several hundred of the donors. The study listed approximately 150 TCR beta chains as associated with cytomegalovirus. The earlier analysis of about 600 of the donors excluded seventeen rarely observed V segments, including chromosome 9 orphons, because counts were too low. In a later genetic analysis, a missense DCLRE1C variant was associated with V-gene and J-gene trimming of TCR beta chains, and the association was replicated in an independent cohort. This cohort had only TCR beta chains sequenced, and the lack of alpha or paired-chain data limited which features could be detected. Several of the top co-occurrence clusters appeared to be linked to parvovirus B19, influenza, CMV and Epstein-Barr virus, according to a later analysis. Linkage disequilibrium might explain the correlated functional status among segregating V segments, but an unknown experimental factor could not be ruled out. In vitro tests confirmed that a few of the cytomegalovirus-associated TCR beta chains recognize cytomegalovirus antigens. A further reported finding was that TCR beta sequences accurately predicted the HLA-A and HLA-B alleles for most subjects in the first cohort. In a later analysis, most CMV-associated TCR beta chains were found to appear HLA-restricted, with HLA associations seemingly driven largely by CMV exposure. The sequencing pipeline was judged likely to have produced a cluster of highly shared sequence variants as a technical artifact. Strong co-occurrence of HLA alleles, especially DR and DQ, made assigning TCR associations to individual alleles difficult. According to a later genetic analysis, donors in an Asian-associated ancestry cluster had fewer N-insertions in productive TCRs than the approximately 690-donor mean. The authors suggested that the approach could potentially be generalized to other disease states and immunological phenotypes. A later analysis found that HLA-associated TCR beta chains were more clonally expanded and had lower generation probabilities than equally common non-associated chains.

The cohort comprised fewer than 700 healthy bone marrow donors. All cohort members were sampled while nominally healthy, although unrecorded immune exposures were likely present. The donor was CMV seronegative and belonged to the group of around 350 seronegative cohort members. Every donor gave a peripheral blood sample, and the peripheral blood mononuclear cells from that sample were used for TCR beta sequencing. Genomic DNA extraction from the blood cell samples was performed with the Qiagen DNeasy Blood Extraction Kit. Sequencing was carried out using PBMCs. This chain is built from TRBV25-1 and TRBJ1-1; no D gene call is confident. The TCR was taken from a female donor in good health and CMV-seronegative. The nucleotide sequence is TGTGCCAGCAGTGAATCTAGACTCACTGAAGCTTTCTTT. The encoded protein is CASSESRLTEAFF.